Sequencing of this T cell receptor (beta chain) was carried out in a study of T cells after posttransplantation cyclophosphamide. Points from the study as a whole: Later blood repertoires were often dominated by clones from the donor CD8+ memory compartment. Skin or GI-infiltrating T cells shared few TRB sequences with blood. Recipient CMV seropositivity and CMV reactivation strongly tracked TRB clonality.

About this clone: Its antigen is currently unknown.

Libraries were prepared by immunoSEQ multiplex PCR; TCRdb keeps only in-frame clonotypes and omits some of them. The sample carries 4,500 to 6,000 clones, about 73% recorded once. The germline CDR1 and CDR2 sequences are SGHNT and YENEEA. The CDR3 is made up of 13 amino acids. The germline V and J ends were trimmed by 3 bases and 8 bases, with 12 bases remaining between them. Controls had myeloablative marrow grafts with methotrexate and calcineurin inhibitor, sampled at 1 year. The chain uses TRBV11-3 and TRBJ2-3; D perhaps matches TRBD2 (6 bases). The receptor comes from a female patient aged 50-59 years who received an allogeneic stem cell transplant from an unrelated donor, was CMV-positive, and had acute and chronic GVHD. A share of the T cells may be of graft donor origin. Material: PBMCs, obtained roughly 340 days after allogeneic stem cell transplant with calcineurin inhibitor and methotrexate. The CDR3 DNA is TGTGCCAGCAGCTTGGGGACTCTGAGTACGCAGTATTTT. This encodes CASSLGTLSTQYF.